Listed here are 31 T cell receptor beta chains from one sample, sequenced in a study of CD8+CD57+ T cells in acquired aplastic anemia. Genomic DNA was employed as the template in profiling TCR beta VDJ and CDR3. A single record per CDR3 protein comes from TCRdb applying MiXCR to the reads. The table includes 98,000 or so distinct CDR3 sequences, approximately 48% detected once. The material sequenced was sorted CD4+, CD8+, or CD8+CD57+ T cells (not recorded which) from PBMCs. The receptors originated from a human donor in good health, serving as a control.

The rearrangement joins TRBV2 to TRBJ2-7, with D possibly matching TRBD2 (7 bases). Deletions cut 8 bases from V and 4 bases from J, with 12 bases between. Germline-derived CDR1 and CDR2 are SNHLY and FYNNEI. The CDR3 is 12 residues long. In nucleotides, the CDR3 is TGTGCCAGCCGGGGGGCAAGGTACGAGCAGTACTTC. Translating it yields CASRGARYEQYF.

This clonotype was detected many times. This CDR3 is CASSLRGSYSNQPQHF. The DNA for the CDR3 is TGTGCCAGCAGTTTAAGGGGGAGTTATAGCAATCAGCCCCAGCATTTT. The chain employs TRBV12-3 or TRBV12-4 and TRBJ1-5, with D possibly matching TRBD1 (6 bases). CDR3 length: 16 amino acids. V shed 2 bases and J shed 0 bases, with 11 bases lying between them.

This sequence joins TRBV9 and TRBJ2-7; 8 bases match TRBD1. The CDR3 has 15 amino acids. The J segment lost 3 bases and the V segment lost 5 bases, leaving 10 bases of the junction unmatched. Germline V gene sequence: CDR1 SGDLS, CDR2 YYNGEE. In nucleotides, the CDR3 is TGTGCCAGCAGACCCCTTGGGACAGGCGACTACGAGCAGTACTTC. Translating gives CASRPLGTGDYEQYF.

The sample holds one count of this clonotype. V is TRBV2 and J is TRBJ2-7; no clear D gene. V lost 3 bases and J 0 bases, leaving 9 bases between the germline ends. CDR1 is SNHLY, CDR2 FYNNEI, per germline. This CDR3 spans 14 amino acids. The DNA for the CDR3 is TGTGCCAGCAGTGAGCAGGAAAGCTCCTACGAGCAGTACTTC. It translates to CASSEQESSYEQYF.

This chain joins TRBV19 and TRBJ1-5, with no clear D. V gave up 4 bases and J gave up 11 bases, with 9 bases separating them. The CDR3 totals 11 residues. The germline V gene has CDR1 LNHDA and CDR2 SQIVND (reference sequence). CDR3 amino acids: CASSTGAAQHF. The DNA for the CDR3 is TGTGCCAGTAGTACGGGAGCGGCCCAGCATTTT.

In nucleotides, the CDR3 is TGTGCCAGCAGTGACTCGAGTCGGGGCGGGGGGGTCCTTGAGCAGTTCTTC. Residues: CASSDSSRGGGVLEQFF. The V call is TRBV6-4, the J call TRBJ2-1, with TRBD2 matching 9 bases. Germline assignment: CDR1 MRHNA and CDR2 SNTAGT. Trimming removed 0 bases from V and 9 bases from J; junction bases left unmatched: 12. This CDR3 spans 17 amino acids.

This clonotype was seen repeatedly, ten times or more. V gene TRBV20-1 combines with J gene TRBJ1-1; D unclear. V lost 6 bases, J lost 3 bases, and 17 bases lay in between. This CDR3 has 14 residues. Germline lookup yields CDR1 DFQATT and CDR2 SNEGSKA (reference sequence). CDR3: CSAGRVGRDTEAFF. DNA of the CDR3: TGCAGTGCCGGGAGGGTCGGACGGGACACTGAAGCTTTCTTT.

Note on this clonotype: The junction departs from germline at one end; a sequencing error may be responsible. V is TRBV7-9 and J is TRBJ2-1; D remains ambiguous. The CDR3 has 12 amino acids. Per germline, CDR1 SEHNR and CDR2 FQNEAQ (reference sequence). CDR3 loop: CASSLARNEQFF. CDR3 DNA sequence: TGCGCCAGCAGCTTGGCAAGAAATGAGCAGTTCTTC.

This clonotype appeared many times. The chain couples TRBV2 to TRBJ1-3; 7 positions match TRBD1. The ends lost 6 bases at V and 1 base at J; junction bases unmatched: 6. The germline CDR1 and CDR2 sequences are SNHLY and FYNNEI. CDR3 length: 15 residues. The CDR3 nucleotides read TGTGCCAGCAGGGGACAGCCGCCTTCTGGAAACACCATATATTTT. Translation: CASRGQPPSGNTIYF.

This clonotype was recorded many times. This chain connects TRBV6-5 to TRBJ2-7; possibly TRBD1 for D (6 bases). This CDR3 is built from 14 residues. Trimming pared 2 bases from V and 0 bases from J, leaving 8 bases between. Germline values: CDR1 MNHEY, CDR2 SVGAGI. CDR3 region: CASSYGQSSYEQYF. The CDR3 coding sequence is TGTGCCAGCAGTTACGGACAGAGCTCCTACGAGCAGTACTTC.

At least ten counts were recorded for this clonotype. V usage is TRBV12-5 and J usage is TRBJ1-5; D not certain. V was trimmed by 4 bases and J by 5 bases, leaving 9 bases between them. CDR1 is LGHNT and CDR2 is FRNRAP in the germline V gene. The CDR3 loop spans 13 amino acids. The CDR3 protein is CASGSRDDQPQHF. The CDR3 DNA follows: TGTGCTAGTGGTTCGAGAGACGATCAGCCCCAGCATTTT.

This clonotype was recorded many times. This could be a read error, since a much larger clone is one nucleotide away. CDR3 protein: CAIGEPIDREDYEQYF. The CDR3 DNA is TGTGCCATCGGTGAGCCTATCGACAGGGAAGACTACGAGCAGTACTTC. V is TRBV10-3 and J is TRBJ2-7; 7 bases map to TRBD1. Germline V gene data show CDR1 as ENHRY and CDR2 as SYGVKD. This CDR3 is built from 16 residues.

The V call is TRBV5-3, the J call TRBJ2-3; 7 bases are a match to TRBD2. TRBV5-3 has ORF status, its function being uncertain. This CDR3 contains 15 residues. J gave up 2 bases and V 8 bases, and 11 bases lay outside the gene matches. For the CDR3, the DNA is TGTGCCAGTATACCTCGGGAGGCGAACACAGATACGCAGTATTTT. This encodes CASIPREANTDTQYF.

This chain connects TRBV27 to TRBJ2-7, with 9 bases fitting TRBD1. The CDR3 spans 15 residues. In germline, CDR1 is MNHEY, CDR2 SMNVEV (reference sequence). V was pared by 4 bases and J by 2 bases, with 6 bases of the junction left unmatched. As DNA, the CDR3 is TGTGCCAGCAGTTCGTCCGGGACAGGGACCTACGAGCAGTACTTC. Its translation is CASSSSGTGTYEQYF.

Of note for this clonotype: A much larger clone is a single base away; this may be a read error. As DNA, the CDR3 is TGTGCCAGCAGCTTCACCCAGGGGAACTATGGCTACACCTTC. As protein: CASSFTQGNYGYTF. The chain has TRBV11-2 and TRBJ1-2; the D gene is possibly TRBD1 (6 bases). The V end lost 3 bases, the J end lost 2 bases, and 10 bases lay between the germline ends. The CDR3 extends over 14 amino acids. Per germline, CDR1 SGHAT and CDR2 FQNNGV.

This clonotype was seen many times. The rearrangement uses TRBV13 and TRBJ1-1; 7 bases match TRBD1. Germline V gives CDR1 PRHDT, CDR2 FYEKMQ (reference sequence). V gave up 6 bases and J gave up 1 base; unmatched junction bases: 5. The CDR3 length is 14 residues. The CDR3 is CASREGQPNTEAFF. For the CDR3, the DNA is TGTGCCAGCAGGGAGGGACAGCCGAACACTGAAGCTTTCTTT.

This clonotype showed up many times. This chain uses TRBV7-9 with TRBJ1-5; D unresolved. V shed 5 bases and J shed 3 bases, with 17 bases lying between them. Germline CDR1 reads SEHNR; CDR2 reads FQNEAQ (reference sequence). CDR3 length: 16 residues. The CDR3 DNA follows: TGTGCCAGCAGCCCGAAGGTACAGTTGTTCAATCAGCCCCAGCATTTT. Translating it yields CASSPKVQLFNQPQHF. Using reference TRBV7-9 and TRBJ1-5 for the parts outside the CDR3, the full variable domain is DTGVSQNPRHKITKRGQNVTFRCDPISEHNRLYWYRQTLGQGPEFLTYFQNEAQLEKSRLLSDRFSAERPKGSFSTLEIQRTEQGDSAMYLCASSPKVQLFNQPQHFGDGTRLSIL.

The sample holds many counts of this clonotype. The rearrangement uses TRBV7-2 and TRBJ2-3, with a possible D match to TRBD1 (6 bases). Germline V gene data show CDR1 as SGHTA and CDR2 as FQGNSA. V was trimmed by 6 bases and J by 5 bases, leaving 12 bases between them. The CDR3 runs 13 residues. The CDR3 DNA follows: TGTGCCAGCAGAGCCCAGGGGTTAGATACGCAGTATTTT. Protein product: CASRAQGLDTQYF.

The sample holds many counts of this clonotype. J is TRBJ2-6 and V is TRBV9; D tentatively reads TRBD1 or TRBD2 (5 bases each). Germline V gene data show CDR1 as SGDLS and CDR2 as YYNGEE. The CDR3 totals 20 residues. Deletions cut 3 bases from V and 0 bases from J, with 22 bases between. Written as DNA, the CDR3 is TGTGCCAGCAGCGAAAACCGGGACGATGGCCTTTCCTCTGGGGCCAACGTCCTGACTTTC. Translated, it gives CASSENRDDGLSSGANVLTF. Combining the CDR3 with reference TRBV9 and TRBJ2-6 gives the whole variable domain DSGVTQTPKHLITATGQRVTLRCSPRSGDLSVYWYQQSLDQGLQFLIQYYNGEERAKGNILERFSAQQFPDLHSELNLSSLELGDSALYFCASSENRDDGLSSGANVLTFGAGSRLTVL.

Ten or more counts support this clonotype. This could be a read error, since a much larger clone is one nucleotide away. V and J are TRBV24-1 and TRBJ1-2, with D unclear. This CDR3 spans 15 amino acids. From germline, CDR1 is KGHDR and CDR2 SFDVKD. The CDR3 bases are TGTGCCACCGGTGACTCGATGGGCCATCTGGAGGGCTACACCTTC. Its translation is CATGDSMGHLEGYTF.

The chain joins TRBV10-3 to TRBJ1-2; D gene uncertain. V was trimmed by 6 bases and J by 6 bases, leaving 14 bases between them. The CDR3 has 13 amino acids. The germline V gene has CDR1 ENHRY and CDR2 SYGVKD. CDR3 in amino acids: CAISGTSTNGYTF. In DNA, the CDR3 is TGTGCCATCAGCGGAACAAGTACTAATGGCTACACCTTC.

This clonotype was recorded at least ten times. This rearrangement joins TRBV13 to TRBJ2-2, with D possibly being TRBD1 or TRBD2 (5 bases each). Germline V gives CDR1 PRHDT, CDR2 FYEKMQ (reference sequence). V was shortened by 3 bases and J by 4 bases, with 6 bases between the two germline ends. The CDR3 is made up of 13 amino acids. Here the CDR3 reads CASSFGGTGELFF. CDR3 DNA: TGTGCCAGCAGCTTTGGGGGCACCGGGGAGCTGTTTTTT.

V and J are TRBV10-1 and TRBJ2-7; 9 bases match TRBD2. CDR3 length: 14 residues. Germline values: CDR1 WNHNN, CDR2 SYGVQD (reference sequence). J gave up 3 bases and V 3 bases, and 3 bases lay outside the gene matches. Written as DNA, the CDR3 is TGCGCCAGCAGTGAATCTAGCGGGAACTACGAGCAGTACTTC. It encodes CASSESSGNYEQYF.

The chain employs TRBV12-3 or TRBV12-4 and TRBJ1-6, with TRBD1 matching 7 bases. This CDR3 spans 15 amino acids. Germline trimming cut 7 bases from V and 10 bases from J; bases unmatched to any gene: 13. This CDR3 reads CASIKTGSYLSPLHF. CDR3 coding DNA: TGTGCCAGCATAAAGACAGGGAGTTATCTGTCACCCCTCCACTTT.

The rearrangement links TRBV25-1 to TRBJ2-1, with 14 bases lining up with TRBD2. The J segment lost 6 bases and the V segment lost 4 bases, leaving 14 bases of the junction unmatched. CDR3 length: 19 amino acids. The V gene's germline CDR1 is MGHDK and CDR2 SYGVNS. The CDR3: CASSATLGTSGSTFNEQFF. CDR3 in DNA: TGTGCCAGCAGTGCAACATTGGGGACTAGCGGGAGCACCTTCAATGAGCAGTTCTTC.

This clonotype was counted between two and nine times. The V gene is TRBV25-1, the J gene TRBJ1-1; D gene ambiguous. This CDR3 has 12 residues. Germline values: CDR1 MGHDK, CDR2 SYGVNS. Trimming shortened V by 4 bases and J by 10 bases, and 13 bases separated the two germline ends. For the CDR3, the DNA is TGTGCCAGCAGTGCATCGGACTTCGGAGCTTTCTTT. Translating it yields CASSASDFGAFF.

This clonotype has ten or more counts. The chain couples TRBV5-1 to TRBJ2-5, with 7 bases identical to TRBD1. The CDR3 covers 14 residues. Germline CDR1 SGHRS, CDR2 YFSETQ. V lost 3 bases and J lost 1; bases outside the gene matches: 3. This chain's CDR3 is CASSSRQGQETQYF. Here the CDR3 DNA reads TGCGCCAGCAGCTCGCGACAGGGCCAAGAGACCCAGTACTTC.

This sequence joins TRBV20-1 and TRBJ1-2, with a tentative D call TRBD1 (5 bases). V lost 3 bases and J lost 10, with 18 bases in between. Looked up from germline, CDR1 is DFQATT and CDR2 is SNEGSKA (reference sequence). There are 13 residues in the CDR3. The CDR3 loop is CSARSGTFDDYTF. CDR3 nucleotides: TGCAGTGCTAGGTCCGGGACCTTTGACGACTACACCTTC.

This chain uses TRBV2 with TRBJ2-7, with TRBD2 matching 10 bases. Germline-derived CDR1 and CDR2 are SNHLY and FYNNEI. J lost 3 bases, V lost 2 bases, and 10 bases had no gene match. The CDR3 extends over 17 amino acids. CDR3 residues: CASSEWGPLAGVYEQYF. The DNA for the CDR3 is TGTGCCAGCAGTGAATGGGGGCCCCTAGCGGGGGTCTACGAGCAGTACTTC.

This rearrangement joins TRBV19 to TRBJ2-2, with 8 bases fitting TRBD1. Trimming removed 4 bases from V and 9 bases from J; junction bases left unmatched: 10. Per the germline V gene, CDR1 is LNHDA and CDR2 is SQIVND (reference sequence). CDR3 length: 15 residues. CDR3: CASSRRGQGRWELFF. The CDR3, as DNA: TGTGCCAGTAGTAGACGAGGACAGGGTCGGTGGGAGCTGTTTTTT. The full variable domain, in which reference TRBV19 and TRBJ2-2 provide the parts outside the CDR3, is DGGITQSPKYLFRKEGQNVTLSCEQNLNHDAMYWYRQDPGQGLRLIYYSQIVNDFQKGDIAEGYSVSREKKESFPLTVTSAQKNPTAFYLCASSRRGQGRWELFFGEGSRLTVL.

The sample holds one count of this clonotype. The chain recombines TRBV29-1 with TRBJ2-3; 8 nucleotides match TRBD1. CDR3 length equals 14 residues. V lost 5 bases, J lost 2 bases, and 6 bases stayed unmatched. Looked up from germline, CDR1 is SQVTM and CDR2 is ANQGSEA. CDR3 region: CSVTTGGYTDTQYF. Written as DNA, the CDR3 is TGCAGCGTTACCACAGGGGGTTACACAGATACGCAGTATTTT.